Below are 24 T cell receptor beta chains sequenced from a single sample in a study of beta chain features in type 1 diabetes. Expressed TCRB transcripts were sequenced after all isolated RNA was converted to cDNA. This table comes from immunoSEQ multiplex PCR, and its TCRdb copy is limited to in-frame clones, with some not included. The sample gives fewer than 500,000 clones, about 15% of which show up once; 0.03% to 0.04% is in the top ten. The source material was naive CD4+ T cells from blood. The source of these receptors is a man aged 30-40 years in good health.

About this clone itself: Distinct nucleotide sequences in the sample also encode this CDR3. DNA of the CDR3: TGTGCCAGCAGCTTGGCCCGCGGAGAGCAGTTCTTC. Protein product: CASSLARGEQFF. The chain couples TRBV5-6 to TRBJ2-1, with D unresolved. The V and J ends lost 0 bases and 10 bases respectively, with 8 bases between them. Germline V lookup: CDR1 SGHDT, CDR2 YYEEEE. This CDR3 spans 12 amino acids.

The chain uses TRBV29-1 and TRBJ1-1, with D perhaps matching TRBD1 (5 bases). Germline V lookup: CDR1 SQVTM, CDR2 ANQGSEA. V was trimmed by 3 bases and J by 3 bases, leaving 11 bases between them. The CDR3 loop spans 13 amino acids. For the CDR3, the DNA is TGCAGCGTTGAGATGGAGGGGTACACTGAAGCTTTCTTT. Translating it yields CSVEMEGYTEAFF.

The chain has TRBV11-1 and TRBJ2-7; a weak D match, TRBD1 (5 bases). CDR1 is SGHAT and CDR2 is FQDESV in the germline V gene (reference sequence). The CDR3 contains 16 residues. The ends were cut back, 3 bases at V and 0 bases at J, with 15 bases in the middle. Here the CDR3 reads CASSFICVDSSYEQYV. CDR3 bases: TGTGCCAGCAGCTTTATTTGCGTCGACAGCTCCTACGAGCAGTACGTC.

The chain couples TRBV5-1 to TRBJ2-1; TRBD2 agrees at 10 bases. Germline CDR1 SGHRS, CDR2 YFSETQ. J lost 7 bases, V lost 0 bases, and 1 base had no gene match. The CDR3 loop spans 14 amino acids. The CDR3 sequence is CASSLALAGNEQFF. As DNA, the CDR3 is TGCGCCAGCAGCTTGGCACTAGCGGGGAATGAGCAGTTCTTC. Complete variable domain (other parts from reference TRBV5-1 and TRBJ2-1): KAGVTQTPRYLIKTRGQQVTLSCSPISGHRSVSWYQQTPGQGLQFLFEYFSETQRNKGNFPGRFSGRQFSNSRSEMNVSTLELGDSALYLCASSLALAGNEQFFGPGTRLTVL.

This rearrangement joins TRBV5-6 to TRBJ2-6; D not certain. The V gene's germline CDR1 is SGHDT and CDR2 YYEEEE. V was cut by 4 bases and J by 1 base, with 3 bases left in between. There are 13 residues in the CDR3. CDR3 sequence reads: CASSQSGANVLTF. CDR3 coding DNA: TGTGCCAGCAGCCAATCTGGGGCCAACGTCCTGACTTTC.

This clone has more than one count but fewer than ten. This chain uses TRBV30 with TRBJ2-1, with a possible D match to TRBD1 (6 bases). Germline V gene sequence: CDR1 GTSNPN, CDR2 SVGIG (reference sequence). The V end was cut by 3 bases, the J end by 1 base, with 10 bases between. CDR3 length: 14 residues. The CDR3 DNA reads as TGTGCCTGGAGGGCCAGGGGTTCCTACAATGAGCAGTTCTTC. Translated, it gives CAWRARGSYNEQFF.

The genes are TRBV10-3 and TRBJ2-1; no clear D. Germline-derived CDR1 and CDR2 are ENHRY and SYGVKD. This CDR3 is 12 amino acids long. V was trimmed by 4 bases and J by 4 bases, leaving 5 bases between them. The CDR3 here is CAISGVYNEQFF. CDR3 nucleotides: TGTGCCATCAGTGGGGTATACAATGAGCAGTTCTTC.

The V gene is TRBV29-1, the J gene TRBJ2-5, with D perhaps matching TRBD1 (6 bases). The germline V gene encodes CDR1 SQVTM and CDR2 ANQGSEA. V was clipped by 3 bases and J by 4 bases, with 9 bases between them. This CDR3 is 12 amino acids long. For the CDR3, the DNA is TGCAGCGTTGATAGGACAGCAGAGACCCAGTACTTC. It translates to CSVDRTAETQYF.

This clone came up a few times. The chain uses TRBV7-9 and TRBJ1-3, with D unclear. Between the trimmed V and J ends, which lost 8 bases and 0 bases, there was a span of 14 bases. The germline V gene encodes CDR1 SEHNR and CDR2 FQNEAQ (reference sequence). There are 15 residues in the CDR3. The CDR3 DNA reads TGTGCCAGCGGTCGGGAACAGATCTCTGGAAACACCATATATTTT. Protein: CASGREQISGNTIYF. The entire variable domain, with the rest obtained from reference TRBV7-9 and TRBJ1-3, is as follows: DTGVSQNPRHKITKRGQNVTFRCDPISEHNRLYWYRQTLGQGPEFLTYFQNEAQLEKSRLLSDRFSAERPKGSFSTLEIQRTEQGDSAMYLCASGREQISGNTIYFGEGSWLTVV.

This clone was counted ten times or more. The genes are TRBV7-2 and TRBJ2-4; possible D gene TRBD2, 5 bases. The CDR3 totals 14 residues. V dropped 4 bases and J dropped 6 bases, with 13 bases sitting between them. Germline CDR1 reads SGHTA; CDR2 reads FQGNSA. The CDR3 protein is CASSSLLALNIQYF. The CDR3 DNA reads as TGTGCCAGCAGCTCGTTGTTAGCGCTAAACATTCAGTACTTC. Complete variable domain (other parts from reference TRBV7-2 and TRBJ2-4): GAGVSQSPSNKVTEKGKDVELRCDPISGHTALYWYRQSLGQGLEFLIYFQGNSAPDKSGLPSDRFSAERTGGSVSTLTIQRTQQEDSAVYLCASSSLLALNIQYFGAGTRLSVL.

This clone was observed a few times. V gene TRBV5-7 combines with J gene TRBJ2-7; D uncertain. TRBV5-7 is an ORF for which the function is uncertain. The CDR3 contains 11 residues. The V end was cut by 0 bases, the J end by 9 bases, with 7 bases between. In nucleotides, the CDR3 is TGTGCCAGCAGCTTGGGGTCCATGCAGTACTTC. It translates to CASSLGSMQYF.

This clone was found a few times. The V gene is TRBV7-2, the J gene TRBJ1-1; a weak D match, TRBD1 (5 bases). Germline CDR1 and CDR2: SGHTA and FQGNSA. V dropped 5 bases and J dropped 7 bases, with 11 bases sitting between them. The CDR3 totals 12 residues. The CDR3 coding sequence is TGTGCCAGCAGCCCCGCCAGGGTTGAAGCTTTCTTT. Translation: CASSPARVEAFF.

In this sample, this clone turned up a few times. Other DNA variants within this sample encode the same CDR3. The CDR3 protein is CASSPGAQETQYF. The CDR3 DNA is TGTGCCAGCTCACCAGGAGCCCAAGAGACCCAGTACTTC. The gene calls are TRBV18 and TRBJ2-5; D unclear. From germline, CDR1 is KGHSH and CDR2 LQKENI. The ends were cut back, 2 bases at V and 1 base at J, with 5 bases in the middle. The CDR3 has 13 residues.

This clone was seen only a few times. V is TRBV18 and J is TRBJ2-1; D gene unclear. The V end lost 3 bases, the J end lost 9 bases, and 6 bases lay between the germline ends. CDR3 size: 11 residues. Germline assignment: CDR1 KGHSH and CDR2 LQKENI. CDR3 in DNA: TGTGCCAGCTCACCTAAGTTTGAGCAGTTCTTC. Translating it yields CASSPKFEQFF.

There are a few counts of this clone. The chain links TRBV7-8 to TRBJ2-7; D not certain. Trimming removed 5 bases at V and 3 bases at J, with 11 bases between. The CDR3 loop spans 13 amino acids. CDR1 is SGHVS and CDR2 is FQNEAQ in the germline V gene. CDR3 DNA: TGTGCCAGCAGCGCCGGCCCAGTCTACGAGCAGTACGTC. Its translation: CASSAGPVYEQYV.

This clone was detected a few times. The gene calls are TRBV4-3 and TRBJ2-7; D is ambiguous. Trimming shortened V by 0 bases and J by 2 bases, and 8 bases separated the two germline ends. The CDR3 sequence is 14 residues long. CDR1 LGHNA and CDR2 YSLEER come from the germline V gene. The CDR3 loop is CASSQEAGAYEQYV. CDR3 nucleotide sequence: TGCGCCAGCAGCCAAGAGGCAGGAGCCTACGAGCAGTACGTC.

J is TRBJ2-7 and V is TRBV11-3; D gene uncertain. CDR1 SGHNT and CDR2 YENEEA come from the germline V gene. Trimming shortened V by 4 bases and J by 3 bases, and 10 bases separated the two germline ends. CDR3 size: 13 residues. CDR3 residues: CASSSDHGYEQYV. The DNA for the CDR3 is TGTGCCAGCAGCTCGGACCACGGCTACGAGCAGTACGTC.

V usage is TRBV5-1 and J usage is TRBJ2-7, with D hard to call. The CDR3 has 14 residues. V lost 4 bases and J lost 5, with 16 bases in between. Looked up from germline, CDR1 is SGHRS and CDR2 is YFSETQ. The CDR3 region has the DNA TGCGCCAGCAGCCGTGCGGCTGTTCCCCACGAGCAGTACTTC. This encodes CASSRAAVPHEQYF.

A few counts support this clone. The V and J genes are TRBV4-3 and TRBJ1-1; D is perhaps TRBD1 (6 bases). Germline V gene lookup returns CDR1 LGHNA and CDR2 YSLEER. V lost 3 bases, J lost 12 bases, and 14 bases lay in between. The CDR3 length is 12 residues. The CDR3 is CASSQPGQRTFF. The CDR3 coding sequence is TGCGCCAGCAGCCAGCCGGGACAAAGGACTTTCTTT.

This clone came up a few times. V usage is TRBV18 and J usage is TRBJ2-5; unclear D gene. There are 11 residues in the CDR3. The V end lost 6 bases, the J end lost 5 bases, and 7 bases lay between the germline ends. Germline CDR1 KGHSH, CDR2 LQKENI. CDR3 sequence (DNA): TGTGCCAGCTCTACCCGTGAGACCCAGTACTTC. This gives the protein CASSTRETQYF.

This clone came up a few times. This chain links TRBV6-6 with TRBJ2-1; no reliable D call. V lost 6 bases and J 8 bases, leaving 8 bases between the germline ends. The CDR3 has 11 residues. Germline V gene lookup returns CDR1 MNHNY and CDR2 SVGAGI (reference sequence). The chain's CDR3 is CASSAFDEQFF. The CDR3 DNA sequence: TGTGCCAGCAGCGCATTTGATGAGCAGTTCTTC.

The chain recombines TRBV18 with TRBJ2-7, with no clear D. From germline, CDR1 is KGHSH and CDR2 LQKENI. CDR3 size: 12 residues. V was cut by 6 bases and J by 0 bases, with 6 bases left in between. The CDR3, as DNA: TGTGCCAGCTCGGGCAGCTCCTACGAGCAGTACGTC. This codes for CASSGSSYEQYV.

The V gene is TRBV6-5, the J gene TRBJ1-5; 7 bases are shared with TRBD1. Germline V gene lookup returns CDR1 MNHEY and CDR2 SVGAGI. J gave up 6 bases and V 6 bases, and 8 bases lay outside the gene matches. The CDR3 loop spans 14 amino acids. CDR3 in amino acids: CASRSTGRGQPQHF. DNA of the CDR3: TGTGCCAGCAGATCGACAGGGAGGGGTCAGCCCCAGCATTTT.

This clone was detected only a few times. The rearrangement links TRBV2 to TRBJ1-1; D uncertain. V dropped 8 bases and J dropped 0 bases, with 10 bases sitting between them. Germline lookup yields CDR1 SNHLY and CDR2 FYNNEI. The CDR3 length is 13 residues. CDR3 sequence: CASSSQMNTEAFF. In DNA form, the CDR3 reads TGTGCCAGCTCGTCCCAAATGAACACTGAAGCTTTCTTT.